A selection of T cell receptor beta chains follows, all from one sample in a study of metastatic and nonmetastatic thyroid tumors. From the PCR reads, TCRdb re-called clones with MiXCR. This sample has about 39,000 clones; under 20% occur once, and the top ten carry approximately 14%. The specimen sequenced was tumor tissue. The receptors were sampled from a female donor with papillary thyroid cancer or a benign thyroid nodule (not recorded which). Some clones in this sample may be carry-over from other donors' samples. Both conserved end residues are part of each CDR3. The order of the fields is clone size, V gene, D gene, J gene, CDR3 protein, CDR3 DNA. D genes are given only for firm matches. Clone size is given for some rows only: seen once, a few or many times, or a class if the clone is expanded.

clone_size: .; v_call: TRBV20-1; d_call: .; j_call: TRBJ2-3; cdr3_aa: CSAGSSTFGGTQYF; cdr3_nt: TGCAGTGCTGGTTCTAGTACCTTCGGTGGGACGCAGTATTTT
clone_size: medium-sized; v_call: TRBV6-1; d_call: TRBD1; j_call: TRBJ2-2; cdr3_aa: CASSRQGGGGELFF; cdr3_nt: TGTGCCAGCAGTAGACAGGGGGGAGGCGGGGAGCTGTTTTTT
clone_size: many; v_call: TRBV5-1; d_call: TRBD1; j_call: TRBJ1-1; cdr3_aa: CASSTDRGPLLGAFF; cdr3_nt: TGCGCCAGCAGCACCGACAGGGGGCCTCTCCTGGGAGCTTTCTTT
clone_size: .; v_call: TRBV19; d_call: .; j_call: TRBJ2-3; cdr3_aa: CASSETGDTQYF; cdr3_nt: TGTGCCAGTAGTGAGACTGGGGATACGCAGTATTTT
clone_size: many; v_call: TRBV27; d_call: .; j_call: TRBJ2-7; cdr3_aa: CASSRRENPYEQYF; cdr3_nt: TGTGCCAGCAGTAGGCGGGAAAATCCCTACGAGCAGTACTTC
clone_size: many; v_call: TRBV28; d_call: TRBD2; j_call: TRBJ2-1; cdr3_aa: CASSLGTSGEQFF; cdr3_nt: TGTGCCAGCAGTTTGGGGACTAGCGGAGAGCAGTTCTTC
clone_size: .; v_call: TRBV7-9; d_call: TRBD1; j_call: TRBJ1-3; cdr3_aa: CASSGRGGSGNTSYF; cdr3_nt: TGTGCCAGCAGCGGAAGAGGGGGCTCTGGAAACACCTCATATTTT
clone_size: .; v_call: TRBV7-6; d_call: .; j_call: TRBJ2-5; cdr3_aa: CASSLGRQYTQYF; cdr3_nt: TGTGCCAGCAGCTTAGGTAGACAATATACCCAGTACTTC
clone_size: many; v_call: TRBV11-2; d_call: .; j_call: TRBJ1-3; cdr3_aa: CASSGSGVSGNTIYF; cdr3_nt: TGTGCCAGCAGTGGGTCCGGGGTTTCTGGAAACACCATATATTTT
clone_size: few; v_call: TRBV18; d_call: TRBD1; j_call: TRBJ2-1; cdr3_aa: CASSLPGQANEQFF; cdr3_nt: TGTGCCAGCTCACTCCCGGGACAGGCCAATGAGCAGTTCTTC
clone_size: .; v_call: TRBV7-9; d_call: TRBD1; j_call: TRBJ1-4; cdr3_aa: CASSLPTGLREKLFF; cdr3_nt: TGTGCCAGCAGCTTGCCGACAGGGTTGCGTGAAAAACTGTTTTTT
clone_size: .; v_call: TRBV4-2; d_call: TRBD1; j_call: TRBJ2-5; cdr3_aa: CASSRVTGTEETQYF; cdr3_nt: TGTGCCAGCAGCCGCGTAACCGGGACAGAAGAGACCCAGTACTTC
clone_size: .; v_call: TRBV20-1; d_call: .; j_call: TRBJ1-2; cdr3_aa: CSASGWGGGYTF; cdr3_nt: TGCAGTGCTAGCGGATGGGGGGGAGGCTACACCTTC
clone_size: many; v_call: TRBV18; d_call: TRBD2; j_call: TRBJ2-1; cdr3_aa: CASSLGLAGGGNEQFF; cdr3_nt: TGTGCCAGCTCACTCGGACTAGCGGGAGGAGGCAATGAGCAGTTCTTC
clone_size: many; v_call: TRBV11-1; d_call: .; j_call: TRBJ2-7; cdr3_aa: CASSLHAYEQYF; cdr3_nt: TGTGCCAGCAGCTTACACGCCTACGAGCAGTACTTC
clone_size: many; v_call: TRBV20-1; d_call: TRBD2; j_call: TRBJ2-1; cdr3_aa: CSAVSASGVSYNEQFF; cdr3_nt: TGCAGTGCTGTTAGCGCTAGCGGGGTCTCCTACAATGAGCAGTTCTTC
clone_size: many; v_call: TRBV10-3; d_call: .; j_call: TRBJ2-5; cdr3_aa: CAISQPSASAQETQYF; cdr3_nt: TGTGCCATCAGCCAACCCTCCGCTAGCGCCCAAGAGACCCAGTACTTC
clone_size: .; v_call: TRBV11-1; d_call: TRBD2; j_call: TRBJ2-3; cdr3_aa: CASSPQAGGRTYTQYF; cdr3_nt: TGTGCCAGCAGCCCCCAAGCGGGGGGACGCACCTATACGCAGTATTTT
clone_size: many; v_call: TRBV20-1; d_call: TRBD1; j_call: TRBJ2-3; cdr3_aa: CSAQRQGEVTDTQYF; cdr3_nt: TGCAGTGCTCAAAGACAGGGGGAGGTGACAGATACGCAGTATTTT
clone_size: many; v_call: TRBV11-2; d_call: .; j_call: TRBJ2-5; cdr3_aa: CASSLRREETQYF; cdr3_nt: TGTGCCAGCAGCTTACGCAGGGAAGAGACCCAGTACTTC
clone_size: medium-sized; v_call: TRBV5-1; d_call: TRBD2; j_call: TRBJ2-5; cdr3_aa: CASSRGLAGYQETQYF; cdr3_nt: TGCGCCAGCTCTAGAGGACTAGCGGGATACCAAGAGACCCAGTACTTC
clone_size: few; v_call: TRBV28; d_call: TRBD1; j_call: TRBJ1-6; cdr3_aa: CASREKTGGASPLHF; cdr3_nt: TGTGCCAGCAGGGAGAAGACAGGGGGCGCTTCACCCCTCCACTTT
clone_size: many; v_call: TRBV24-1; d_call: TRBD1; j_call: TRBJ1-4; cdr3_aa: CATSDGTGGEKLFF; cdr3_nt: TGTGCCACCAGTGATGGGACAGGGGGAGAAAAACTGTTTTTT
clone_size: many; v_call: TRBV19; d_call: TRBD2; j_call: TRBJ2-1; cdr3_aa: CASSTGGAMINEQFF; cdr3_nt: TGTGCCAGTAGTACCGGGGGGGCTATGATCAATGAGCAGTTCTTC
clone_size: many; v_call: TRBV18; d_call: .; j_call: TRBJ2-1; cdr3_aa: CASSPGRANNEQFF; cdr3_nt: TGTGCCAGCTCACCGGGGCGGGCGAACAATGAGCAGTTCTTC
clone_size: .; v_call: TRBV30; d_call: .; j_call: TRBJ2-2; cdr3_aa: CAWSLFRTLNTGELFF; cdr3_nt: TGTGCCTGGAGTCTCTTCAGGACTCTTAACACCGGGGAGCTGTTTTTT
clone_size: many; v_call: TRBV4-2; d_call: TRBD2; j_call: TRBJ2-5; cdr3_aa: CASSQDSSGGQRTQYF; cdr3_nt: TGTGCCAGCAGCCAAGATTCTAGCGGGGGCCAGCGGACCCAGTACTTC
clone_size: .; v_call: TRBV6-5; d_call: .; j_call: TRBJ1-2; cdr3_aa: CASSYAWTDRSSNYGYTF; cdr3_nt: TGTGCCAGCAGTTACGCATGGACTGACAGATCATCTAACTATGGCTACACCTTC
clone_size: .; v_call: TRBV27; d_call: .; j_call: TRBJ2-5; cdr3_aa: CASTPLSGEAQYF; cdr3_nt: TGTGCCAGCACCCCTTTGTCGGGTGAGGCCCAGTACTTC
clone_size: many; v_call: TRBV19; d_call: .; j_call: TRBJ2-1; cdr3_aa: CASSGSGGEGQFF; cdr3_nt: TGTGCCAGTAGCGGATCAGGTGGGGAAGGGCAGTTCTTC
clone_size: many; v_call: TRBV7-2; d_call: .; j_call: TRBJ2-5; cdr3_aa: CASSYTGTGETQYF; cdr3_nt: TGTGCCAGCAGCTACACCGGTACAGGAGAGACCCAGTACTTC
clone_size: many; v_call: TRBV4-1; d_call: .; j_call: TRBJ2-5; cdr3_aa: CASSPPHGSETQYF; cdr3_nt: TGCGCCAGCAGCCCCCCTCACGGGAGTGAGACCCAGTACTTC
clone_size: many; v_call: TRBV5-1; d_call: TRBD2; j_call: TRBJ2-3; cdr3_aa: CASSSAGESTDTQYF; cdr3_nt: TGCGCCAGCAGCTCAGCGGGAGAAAGCACAGATACGCAGTATTTT
clone_size: few; v_call: TRBV4-1; d_call: TRBD1; j_call: TRBJ1-1; cdr3_aa: CASSQDNRGHTEAFF; cdr3_nt: TGCGCCAGCAGCCAAGATAATAGGGGGCACACTGAAGCTTTCTTT
clone_size: .; v_call: TRBV5-1; d_call: .; j_call: TRBJ2-3; cdr3_aa: CASSPASVTDTQYF; cdr3_nt: TGCGCCAGCAGCCCGGCCAGCGTCACAGATACGCAGTATTTT
clone_size: many; v_call: TRBV6-2/TRBV6-3; d_call: TRBD1; j_call: TRBJ2-7; cdr3_aa: CATRTGSSEQYF; cdr3_nt: TGTGCCACCCGGACAGGTAGCTCCGAGCAGTACTTC
clone_size: many; v_call: TRBV20-1; d_call: TRBD2; j_call: TRBJ2-7; cdr3_aa: CSARIPRGGMGEQYF; cdr3_nt: TGCAGTGCTAGAATTCCACGGGGGGGCATGGGGGAGCAGTACTTC
clone_size: many; v_call: TRBV2; d_call: .; j_call: TRBJ2-1; cdr3_aa: CASRGDPSSSPSNF; cdr3_nt: TGTGCCAGCAGGGGGGACCCCAGTTCATCCCCTTCTAACTTC
clone_size: many; v_call: TRBV24-1; d_call: TRBD1; j_call: TRBJ2-1; cdr3_aa: CATSDHRGTYNEQFF; cdr3_nt: TGTGCCACCAGTGACCACAGGGGGACCTACAATGAGCAGTTCTTC
clone_size: few; v_call: TRBV6-5; d_call: .; j_call: TRBJ2-7; cdr3_aa: CASSYGPSGARSYEQYF; cdr3_nt: TGTGCCAGCAGTTACGGTCCTTCAGGCGCAAGGTCCTACGAGCAGTACTTC
clone_size: many; v_call: TRBV11-2; d_call: TRBD1; j_call: TRBJ1-2; cdr3_aa: CASSLGTGVRFGYTF; cdr3_nt: TGTGCCAGCAGCTTAGGGACAGGGGTTCGATTTGGCTACACCTTC
clone_size: many; v_call: TRBV6-5; d_call: TRBD1; j_call: TRBJ1-2; cdr3_aa: CASSPIGPGRGPIYGYTF; cdr3_nt: TGTGCCAGCAGTCCCATAGGACCCGGAAGGGGGCCCATCTATGGCTACACCTTC
clone_size: few; v_call: TRBV6-6; d_call: .; j_call: TRBJ2-7; cdr3_aa: CASSSSGVTAYEQYF; cdr3_nt: TGTGCCAGCAGTTCCTCAGGGGTAACAGCCTACGAGCAGTACTTC
clone_size: .; v_call: TRBV6-1; d_call: .; j_call: TRBJ2-7; cdr3_aa: CASSPRVGGSYEQYF; cdr3_nt: TGTGCCAGCAGTCCCCGAGTGGGGGGATCCTACGAGCAGTACTTC
clone_size: many; v_call: TRBV9; d_call: .; j_call: TRBJ2-3; cdr3_aa: CASSDRHAGTDTQYF; cdr3_nt: TGTGCCAGCAGCGACCGACACGCCGGCACAGATACGCAGTATTTT
clone_size: .; v_call: TRBV7-2; d_call: TRBD1; j_call: TRBJ2-1; cdr3_aa: CASRNSGGQNEQFF; cdr3_nt: TGTGCCAGCAGGAACTCAGGGGGACAGAATGAGCAGTTCTTC
clone_size: many; v_call: TRBV9; d_call: .; j_call: TRBJ2-2; cdr3_aa: CASSPTAMNTGELFF; cdr3_nt: TGTGCCAGCAGCCCGACCGCGATGAACACCGGGGAGCTGTTTTTT
clone_size: many; v_call: TRBV27; d_call: .; j_call: TRBJ1-1; cdr3_aa: CASSLGGPPRGNTEAFF; cdr3_nt: TGTGCCAGCAGTTTAGGAGGCCCACCTAGGGGGAACACTGAAGCTTTCTTT
clone_size: many; v_call: TRBV20-1; d_call: TRBD2; j_call: TRBJ2-1; cdr3_aa: CSAVRGVGLAAYNEQFF; cdr3_nt: TGCAGTGCGGTGAGGGGTGTTGGACTAGCGGCCTACAATGAGCAGTTCTTC
clone_size: once; v_call: TRBV11-2; d_call: .; j_call: TRBJ2-1; cdr3_aa: CASSDRHIRGDEQFF; cdr3_nt: TGTGCCAGCAGCGATCGGCACATAAGAGGGGATGAGCAGTTCTTC
clone_size: few; v_call: TRBV6-2/TRBV6-3; d_call: .; j_call: TRBJ2-1; cdr3_aa: CASTCWGIKQFF; cdr3_nt: TGTGCCAGCACCTGCTGGGGCATAAAGCAGTTCTTC
clone_size: few; v_call: TRBV6-9; d_call: .; j_call: TRBJ2-1; cdr3_aa: CASTTEQFF; cdr3_nt: TGTGCCAGCACTACGGAGCAGTTCTTC